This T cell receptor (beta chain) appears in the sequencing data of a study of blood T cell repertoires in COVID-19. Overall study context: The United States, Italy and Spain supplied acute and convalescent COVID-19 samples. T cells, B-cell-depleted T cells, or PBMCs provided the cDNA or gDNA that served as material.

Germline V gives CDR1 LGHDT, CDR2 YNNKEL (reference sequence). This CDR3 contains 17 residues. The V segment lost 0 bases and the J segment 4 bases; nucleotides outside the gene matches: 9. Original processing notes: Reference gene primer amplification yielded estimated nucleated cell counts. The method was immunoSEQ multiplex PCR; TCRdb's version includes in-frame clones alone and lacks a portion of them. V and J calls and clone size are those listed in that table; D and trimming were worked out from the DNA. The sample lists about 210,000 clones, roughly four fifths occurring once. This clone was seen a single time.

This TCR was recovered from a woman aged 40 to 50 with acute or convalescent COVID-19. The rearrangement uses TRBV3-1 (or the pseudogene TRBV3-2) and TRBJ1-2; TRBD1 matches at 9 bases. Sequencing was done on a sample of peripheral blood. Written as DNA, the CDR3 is TGTGCCAGCAGCCAAGAGGCGACAGGGGGTTTCAGCTATGGCTACACCTTC. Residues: CASSQEATGGFSYGYTF.